The 4 T cell receptor beta chains below were found in one sample sequenced in a study of cytomegalovirus exposure and HLA in healthy donors. TCRdb's table, derived via immunoSEQ multiplex PCR, lists solely in-frame clones and lacks some. The sample yields around 60,000 clones, 90% to 96% seen once. Material: PBMCs. These receptors were collected from a woman aged 18-35 years in good health and CMV-seronegative.

The chain joins TRBV2 to TRBJ1-1; TRBD1 is a possible D gene (5 bases). The CDR3 consists of 14 residues. Germline V gene sequence: CDR1 SNHLY, CDR2 FYNNEI. The V end was cut by 7 bases, the J end by 1 base, with 13 bases between. Written as DNA, the CDR3 is TGTGCCAGCACCCAACAGGTTGCGAACACTGAAGCTTTCTTT. This gives the protein CASTQQVANTEAFF.

The genes are TRBV18 and TRBJ2-7; D is perhaps TRBD1 (7 bases). The CDR3 covers 15 residues. Trimming stripped 0 bases from V and 2 bases from J, with 11 bases between. Germline CDR1 is KGHSH and CDR2 is LQKENI. The DNA for the CDR3 is TGTGCCAGCTCACCACCCAGCAGGGGGGCCTACGAGCAGTACTTC. Protein: CASSPPSRGAYEQYF.

The chain employs TRBV5-6 and TRBJ2-5; maybe TRBD2 (6 bases). Trimming took off 6 bases at V and 5 bases at J, with 17 bases between the two ends. Germline CDR1 reads SGHDT; CDR2 reads YYEEEE. CDR3 length: 14 residues. This CDR3 reads CASTRDSSGETQYF. The CDR3 DNA is TGTGCCAGCACCCGGGACTCCAGCGGGGAGACCCAGTACTTC.

This rearrangement joins TRBV27 to TRBJ1-1, with D maybe TRBD1 (6 bases). The CDR3 runs to 14 residues. The germline V gene has CDR1 MNHEY and CDR2 SMNVEV (reference sequence). V was shortened by 5 bases and J by 3 bases, with 13 bases between the two germline ends. The CDR3 loop is CASSITGLDTEAFF. The CDR3 bases are TGTGCCAGCAGTATTACAGGGTTGGACACTGAAGCTTTCTTT.